The 32 T cell receptor beta chains below were found in one sample sequenced in a study of cytomegalovirus exposure and HLA in healthy donors. The PCR made use of 60 Vbeta and 13 Jbeta primers. TCRdb's table, derived via immunoSEQ multiplex PCR, lists solely in-frame clones and lacks some. The data contain roughly 200,000 clones, just over 75% of them seen just once; the ten biggest clones take up 2.7%. The specimen sequenced was PBMCs. These receptors all come from an older woman in good health and CMV-seropositive.

V and J are TRBV5-1 and TRBJ2-3; 10 nucleotides agree with TRBD2. Per the germline V gene, CDR1 is SGHRS and CDR2 is YFSETQ. The CDR3 runs to 15 residues. V shed 4 bases, J shed 1 base, and the junction held 3 bases outside the gene matches. In nucleotides, the CDR3 is TGCGCCAGCAGCGGGACTAGCGCAGGCACAGATACGCAGTATTTT. Protein: CASSGTSAGTDTQYF.

This clone was observed once. V is TRBV2 and J is TRBJ2-1; TRBD2 agrees at 14 bases. Unmatched junction bases numbered 9, after V lost 8 bases and J lost 12 bases. CDR3 length: 14 amino acids. The germline CDR1 and CDR2 sequences are SNHLY and FYNNEI. CDR3 in DNA: TGTGCCAGCGGGCCGGGACTAGCGGGAGCCGCGCAGTTCTTC. Translating gives CASGPGLAGAAQFF.

This clone was seen only a few times. This sequence joins TRBV19 and TRBJ2-3; 9 nucleotides align to TRBD1. The length of the CDR3 is 15 residues. The junction had 5 bases not matched to a gene; V was cut back by 6 bases and J by 1 base. In germline, CDR1 is LNHDA, CDR2 SQIVND (reference sequence). DNA for the CDR3: TGTGCCAGTAGACGGACAGGGGTTGGCACAGATACGCAGTATTTT. As protein: CASRRTGVGTDTQYF.

The chain employs TRBV5-1 and TRBJ2-1; TRBD2 aligns across 12 bases. The V gene end was trimmed by 2 bases and the J gene end by 3 bases; junction bases not matched to a gene: 6. This CDR3 has 17 amino acids. Per germline, CDR1 SGHRS and CDR2 YFSETQ. CDR3: CASSFGTSGRSYNEQFF. The CDR3 DNA is TGCGCCAGCAGCTTTGGTACTAGCGGGAGGAGCTACAATGAGCAGTTCTTC.

The CDR3: CASRGGVELPQHF. DNA of the CDR3: TGTGCCAGCAGGGGGGGAGTGGAGCTACCCCAGCATTTT. The chain joins TRBV2 to TRBJ1-5; D might be TRBD1 (5 bases). This CDR3 has 13 residues. Germline lookup yields CDR1 SNHLY and CDR2 FYNNEI. The V end was cut by 6 bases, the J end by 10 bases, with 16 bases between. Variable domain in full (rest from reference TRBV2 and TRBJ1-5): EPEVTQTPSHQVTQMGQEVILRCVPISNHLYFYWYRQILGQKVEFLVSFYNNEISEKSEIFDDQFSVERPDGSNFTLKIRSTKLEDSAMYFCASRGGVELPQHFGDGTRLSIL.

The V and J genes are TRBV29-1 and TRBJ1-2; D is possibly TRBD1 (6 bases). This CDR3 has 13 amino acids. CDR1 SQVTM and CDR2 ANQGSEA come from the germline V gene. V was shortened by 4 bases and J by 8 bases, with 17 bases between the two germline ends. The CDR3 is CSVGFMAGEGYTF. The CDR3 DNA is TGCAGCGTTGGGTTTATGGCAGGGGAAGGCTACACCTTC.

The rearrangement uses TRBV30 and TRBJ2-4; D might be TRBD2 (6 bases). CDR1 and CDR2 from the germline V gene are GTSNPN and SVGIG (reference sequence). V was pared by 8 bases and J by 6 bases, with 17 bases between. The CDR3 runs 13 residues. In nucleotides, the CDR3 is TGTGCCGGAGTTCGTGGTAGCGGAAACATTCAGTACTTC. It translates to CAGVRGSGNIQYF. Drawing the rest from reference TRBV30 and TRBJ2-4, the complete variable domain is SQTIHQWPATLVQPVGSPLSLECTVEGTSNPNLYWYRQAAGRGLQLLFYSVGIGQISSEVPQNLSASRPQDRQFILSSKKLLLSDSGFYLCAGVRGSGNIQYFGAGTRLSVL.

The rearrangement joins TRBV5-1 to TRBJ1-1, with D maybe TRBD1 (5 bases). The CDR3 is 15 amino acids. Between the trimmed V and J ends, which lost 3 bases and 3 bases, there was a span of 15 bases. Germline values: CDR1 SGHRS, CDR2 YFSETQ. The CDR3, as DNA: TGCGCCAGCAGCTGGGGGGACCGAACTGACACTGAAGCTTTCTTT. This gives the protein CASSWGDRTDTEAFF.

The chain combines TRBV11-2 with TRBJ2-5; 8 nucleotides align to TRBD1. Germline CDR1 and CDR2: SGHAT and FQNNGV. CDR3 length: 14 residues. V lost 4 bases, J lost 4 bases, and 5 bases stayed unmatched. CDR3 sequence reads: CASSYGQGRETQYF. The DNA for the CDR3 is TGTGCCAGCAGCTACGGACAGGGCAGAGAGACCCAGTACTTC.

This clone was found once. The V gene is TRBV9, the J gene TRBJ2-7; tentative D call: TRBD1 (5 bases). This CDR3 spans 15 amino acids. The ends were cut back, 0 bases at V and 5 bases at J, with 15 bases in the middle. Germline values: CDR1 SGDLS, CDR2 YYNGEE. CDR3 sequence reads: CASSVDGPGNNEQYF. The CDR3 DNA reads TGTGCCAGCAGCGTAGACGGTCCAGGGAACAACGAGCAGTACTTC.

This chain links TRBV6-5 with TRBJ2-1; 13 bases map to TRBD2. CDR3 length equals 15 residues. With V trimmed by 2 bases and J by 15 bases, 10 bases remained unmatched. From germline, CDR1 is MNHEY and CDR2 SVGAGI. The CDR3 DNA reads TGTGCCAGCAGTTACAAGGGGACTAGCGGGGATAGACGGTTCTTC. Translation gives CASSYKGTSGDRRFF.

The V call is TRBV9, the J call TRBJ2-7, with D possibly matching TRBD2 (6 bases). The ends were cut back, 3 bases at V and 7 bases at J, with 20 bases in the middle. Germline V lookup: CDR1 SGDLS, CDR2 YYNGEE. The length of the CDR3 is 15 residues. CDR3 nucleotide sequence: TGTGCCAGCAGCGGGACCGGGACGGGGACTGGAGAGCAGTACTTC. Protein sequence: CASSGTGTGTGEQYF. The variable domain in full, completed from reference TRBV9 and TRBJ2-7, reads DSGVTQTPKHLITATGQRVTLRCSPRSGDLSVYWYQQSLDQGLQFLIQYYNGEERAKGNILERFSAQQFPDLHSELNLSSLELGDSALYFCASSGTGTGTGEQYFGPGTRLTVT.

V usage is TRBV30 and J usage is TRBJ1-5; maybe TRBD1 (5 bases). V was clipped by 3 bases and J by 7 bases, with 19 bases between them. This CDR3 contains 15 residues. CDR1 is GTSNPN, CDR2 SVGIG, per germline (reference sequence). The CDR3: CAWSKFGTLEQPQHF. The CDR3 coding sequence is TGTGCCTGGAGCAAATTCGGGACTCTGGAACAGCCCCAGCATTTT.

CDR3 sequence (DNA): TGTGCCAGCACTAGCGGGAGATACACAGATACGCAGTATTTT. Encoded protein: CASTSGRYTDTQYF. The J gene is TRBJ2-3, the V gene TRBV6-1; 10 bases are a match to TRBD2. The length of the CDR3 is 14 residues. In germline, CDR1 is MNHNS, CDR2 SASEGT. Trimming took 7 bases from V and 2 from J; bases not matched to a gene: 3.

This chain links TRBV9 with TRBJ2-3; 8 nucleotides line up with TRBD2. The V gene end was trimmed by 4 bases and the J gene end by 0 bases; junction bases not matched to a gene: 7. Germline CDR1 and CDR2: SGDLS and YYNGEE. The CDR3 contains 16 residues. CDR3 region: CASSPVAGISTDTQYF. Here the CDR3 DNA reads TGTGCCAGCAGCCCAGTAGCGGGAATTAGCACAGATACGCAGTATTTT. The full variable domain, with the rest looked up from reference TRBV9 and TRBJ2-3, is DSGVTQTPKHLITATGQRVTLRCSPRSGDLSVYWYQQSLDQGLQFLIQYYNGEERAKGNILERFSAQQFPDLHSELNLSSLELGDSALYFCASSPVAGISTDTQYFGPGTRLTVL.

The chain is built from TRBV20-1 and TRBJ2-7; D unclear. The CDR3 runs 9 residues. CDR1 and CDR2 (germline): DFQATT, SNEGSKA (reference sequence). This chain's CDR3 is CSATRPQRV. DNA for the CDR3: TGCAGTGCTACCCGGCCGCAGAGGGTC.

This rearrangement joins TRBV14 to TRBJ1-2; D ambiguous. This CDR3 is 14 amino acids long. The germline CDR1 and CDR2 sequences are SGHDN and FVKESK. V lost 4 bases to trimming and J lost 4 bases, with 13 bases between them. The CDR3 reads CASSPGRMFYGYTF. The CDR3 region has the DNA TGTGCCAGCAGCCCCGGCAGGATGTTCTATGGCTACACCTTC.

The V and J genes are TRBV9 and TRBJ2-3, with D possibly matching TRBD1 (6 bases). Germline V CDR1 and CDR2: SGDLS, YYNGEE. The V end was cut by 5 bases, the J end by 0 bases, with 16 bases between. This CDR3 comprises 16 residues. The CDR3 DNA sequence: TGTGCCAGCAGTCCCCGTGGGGGCCAGAGCACAGATACGCAGTATTTT. Amino acid sequence: CASSPRGGQSTDTQYF.

This clone was counted once. The genes are TRBV7-2 and TRBJ2-7, with 8 nucleotides matching TRBD2. Trimming at V came to 5 bases and at J to 6 bases, leaving 15 bases not matched to a gene. CDR3 length equals 16 residues. The germline gives CDR1 SGHTA, CDR2 FQGNSA. The CDR3 DNA sequence: TGTGCCAGCAGCCACGGGAGGGGCAGGAGTTCACCCGAGCAGTACTTC. The encoded protein is CASSHGRGRSSPEQYF.

This clone showed up just a few times. The rearrangement links TRBV6-1 to TRBJ1-1; no firm D call. V was clipped by 10 bases and J by 3 bases, with 15 bases between them. The CDR3 runs to 13 residues. The V gene's germline CDR1 is MNHNS and CDR2 SASEGT. CDR3 bases: TGTGCCATCTATTCATCCCACTACACTGAAGCTTTCTTT. Protein product: CAIYSSHYTEAFF.

The J gene is TRBJ2-7, the V gene TRBV7-9; 10 nucleotides agree with TRBD1. CDR1 SEHNR and CDR2 FQNEAQ come from the germline V gene (reference sequence). V lost 2 bases, J lost 3 bases, and 1 base stayed unmatched. CDR3 length: 14 amino acids. The CDR3 nucleotides are TGTGCCAGCAGCTTAAGGGACAGGGGCTACGAGCAGTACTTC. Translating it yields CASSLRDRGYEQYF.

This clone was counted a few times. V is TRBV6-1 and J is TRBJ1-1; D is unresolved. The germline CDR1 and CDR2 sequences are MNHNS and SASEGT. Deletions cut 4 bases from V and 3 bases from J, with 12 bases between. There are 14 residues in the CDR3. CDR3 DNA: TGTGCCAGCAGTGCAAACAGAGGGTACACTGAAGCTTTCTTT. Translating gives CASSANRGYTEAFF.

About this clone itself: The junction departs from the called germline gene at one end, perhaps through a read error. V usage is TRBV7-9 and J usage is TRBJ2-3; a weak D match, TRBD1 (5 bases). This CDR3 has 17 residues. Germline V gene lookup returns CDR1 SEHNR and CDR2 FQNEAQ (reference sequence). The CDR3, as DNA: TGTTCCAGCAGCTTAGCTAGGGGTCCCCGAGGCACAGATACGCAGTATTTT. Translation: CSSSLARGPRGTDTQYF.

The genes are TRBV28 and TRBJ2-7, with 9 bases aligning to TRBD1. The trim removed 3 bases at V and 3 bases at J, leaving 6 bases unmatched. The CDR3 covers 15 residues. The germline V gene encodes CDR1 MDHEN and CDR2 SYDVKM. The CDR3 DNA reads as TGTGCCAGCAGTTTTGGGGGACAGGGTGTCTACGAGCAGTACTTC. It encodes CASSFGGQGVYEQYF. Full variable domain (remainder filled in from reference TRBV28 and TRBJ2-7): DVKVTQSSRYLVKRTGEKVFLECVQDMDHENMFWYRQDPGLGLRLIYFSYDVKMKEKGDIPEGYSVSREKKERFSLILESASTNQTSMYLCASSFGGQGVYEQYFGPGTRLTVT.

This chain's CDR3 is CASSFGTGGTGGYTF. In nucleotides, the CDR3 is TGTGCCAGCAGCTTTGGGACAGGGGGTACCGGTGGCTACACCTTC. The rearrangement uses TRBV7-2 and TRBJ1-2; 11 nucleotides line up with TRBD1. Germline values: CDR1 SGHTA, CDR2 FQGNSA. The V segment lost 3 bases and the J segment 7 bases; nucleotides outside the gene matches: 7. This CDR3 has 15 residues.

This clone was counted a few times. The V gene is TRBV19, the J gene TRBJ1-5, with D tentatively TRBD1 (6 bases). Trimming removed 2 bases at V and 1 base at J, with 9 bases between. There are 15 residues in the CDR3. Germline V gene lookup returns CDR1 LNHDA and CDR2 SQIVND (reference sequence). CDR3 DNA sequence: TGTGCCAGTAGTATAATGGGGGCGAGCAATCAGCCCCAGCATTTT. It codes for CASSIMGASNQPQHF.

The rearrangement links TRBV30 to TRBJ2-7, with 9 nucleotides matching TRBD1. The CDR3 sequence is 13 residues long. J lost 7 bases, V lost 4 bases, and 8 bases had no gene match. CDR1 is GTSNPN, CDR2 SVGIG, per germline (reference sequence). CDR3 amino acids: CAWTGQGRMEQYF. CDR3 nucleotides: TGTGCCTGGACGGGACAGGGACGTATGGAGCAGTACTTC. Combining the CDR3 with reference TRBV30 and TRBJ2-7 gives the whole variable domain SQTIHQWPATLVQPVGSPLSLECTVEGTSNPNLYWYRQAAGRGLQLLFYSVGIGQISSEVPQNLSASRPQDRQFILSSKKLLLSDSGFYLCAWTGQGRMEQYFGPGTRLTVT.

The V and J genes are TRBV29-1 and TRBJ1-2; TRBD1 might be the D (5 bases). Germline CDR1 is SQVTM and CDR2 is ANQGSEA. Trimming pared 3 bases from V and 8 bases from J, leaving 16 bases between. The CDR3 sequence is 13 residues long. This CDR3 is CSVDMGGTWGYTF. CDR3 DNA: TGCAGCGTTGATATGGGGGGGACCTGGGGCTACACCTTC. The full variable domain, in which reference TRBV29-1 and TRBJ1-2 provide the parts outside the CDR3, is SAVISQKPSRDICQRGTSLTIQCQVDSQVTMMFWYRQQPGQSLTLIATANQGSEATYESGFVIDKFPISRPNLTFSTLTVSNMSPEDSSIYLCSVDMGGTWGYTFGSGTRLTVV.

This clone came up once. The J gene is TRBJ2-5, the V gene TRBV18; D call uncertain. In germline, CDR1 is KGHSH, CDR2 LQKENI. V dropped 2 bases and J dropped 0 bases, with 7 bases sitting between them. The CDR3 has 14 amino acids. CDR3 in amino acids: CASSPTGYQETQYF. The CDR3 DNA reads as TGTGCCAGCTCACCAACCGGGTACCAAGAGACCCAGTACTTC. Full variable domain (outside the CDR3, taken from reference TRBV18 and TRBJ2-5): NAGVMQNPRHLVRRRGQEARLRCSPMKGHSHVYWYRQLPEEGLKFMVYLQKENIIDESGMPKERFSAEFPKEGPSILRIQQVVRGDSAAYFCASSPTGYQETQYFGPGTRLLVL.

The V and J genes are TRBV27 and TRBJ2-2; a weak D match, TRBD1 (6 bases). CDR3 length: 14 residues. The V gene lost 8 bases and the J gene lost 3 bases, with 13 bases spanning the gap. Germline values: CDR1 MNHEY, CDR2 SMNVEV (reference sequence). CDR3 sequence: CASGNRVDTGELFF. For the CDR3, the DNA is TGTGCCAGCGGAAACAGGGTCGACACCGGGGAGCTGTTTTTT.

The chain combines TRBV9 with TRBJ1-6; D is perhaps TRBD1 (5 bases). The CDR3 contains 16 residues. Trimming shortened V by 1 base and J by 0 bases, and 8 bases separated the two germline ends. The germline CDR1 and CDR2 sequences are SGDLS and YYNGEE. The CDR3 is CASSVQGSSYNSPLHF. CDR3 nucleotides: TGTGCCAGCAGCGTACAGGGAAGCTCCTATAATTCACCCCTCCACTTT.

The J gene is TRBJ2-5, the V gene TRBV5-4, with 13 bases identical to TRBD2. The CDR3 sequence is 16 residues long. The germline V gene has CDR1 SGHNT and CDR2 YYREEE (reference sequence). V was clipped by 0 bases and J by 7 bases; unmatched bases: 6. The CDR3 DNA reads TGTGCCAGCAGCTTGGCTTTCGGGACTAGCGGGGCGACCCAGTACTTC. Amino acid sequence: CASSLAFGTSGATQYF.